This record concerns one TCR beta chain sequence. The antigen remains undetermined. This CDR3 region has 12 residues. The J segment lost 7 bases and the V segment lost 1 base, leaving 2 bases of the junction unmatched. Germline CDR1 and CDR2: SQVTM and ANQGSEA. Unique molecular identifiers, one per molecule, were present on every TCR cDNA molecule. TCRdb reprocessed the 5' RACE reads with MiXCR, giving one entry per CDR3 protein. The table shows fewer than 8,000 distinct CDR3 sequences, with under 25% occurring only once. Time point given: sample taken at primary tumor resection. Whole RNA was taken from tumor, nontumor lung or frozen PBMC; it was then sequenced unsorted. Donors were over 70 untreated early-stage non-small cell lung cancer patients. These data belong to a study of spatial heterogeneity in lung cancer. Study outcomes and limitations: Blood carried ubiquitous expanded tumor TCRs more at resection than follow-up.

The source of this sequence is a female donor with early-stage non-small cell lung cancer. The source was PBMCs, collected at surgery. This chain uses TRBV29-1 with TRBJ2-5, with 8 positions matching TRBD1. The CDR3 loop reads CSVEGTGLTQYF. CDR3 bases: TGCAGCGTTGAAGGGACAGGGTTGACCCAGTACTTC.